A selection of T cell receptor beta chains follows, all from one sample in a study of shared clonotypes between healthy human individuals. Data came from immunoSEQ multiplex PCR; TCRdb stores just in-frame clones and leaves some out. The table has more than 850,000 clones, 78% seen once. Sample: memory CD4+ T cells from PBMCs. The receptor source for this set is a man younger than 35 in good health. Some clones in this sample may be carry-over from other donors' samples. Each CDR3 is given with its conserved first and last residue. The D gene is left open where the match is weak. Expanded clones are given a class, and other clones once, few, many or no size at all.

clone_size: -; j_call: TRBJ2-2; d_call: TRBD1; v_call: TRBV4-1; cdr3_nt: TGCGCCAGCAGCCGAGTTGGGGACAGGGACACCGGGGAGCTGTTTTTT; cdr3_aa: CASSRVGDRDTGELFF
clone_size: -; j_call: TRBJ1-2; d_call: -; v_call: TRBV28; cdr3_nt: TGTGCCAGCAGTTTATACAGTCCGTATGGCTACACCTTC; cdr3_aa: CASSLYSPYGYTF
clone_size: -; j_call: TRBJ1-1; d_call: -; v_call: TRBV6-1; cdr3_nt: TGTGCCAGTGTGGTGGTAGGGGGTAAAACTGAAGCTTTCTTT; cdr3_aa: CASVVVGGKTEAFF
clone_size: -; j_call: TRBJ1-4; d_call: TRBD1; v_call: TRBV2; cdr3_nt: TGTGCCAGCAGTCGGACAGGGGCCACTAATGAAAAACTGTTTTTT; cdr3_aa: CASSRTGATNEKLFF
clone_size: -; j_call: TRBJ2-2; d_call: TRBD1; v_call: TRBV7-2; cdr3_nt: TGTGCCAGCAGCGCGGAACAAGGGGGCGCCGGCGGGGAGCTGTTTTTT; cdr3_aa: CASSAEQGGAGGELFF
clone_size: few; j_call: TRBJ1-4; d_call: -; v_call: TRBV9; cdr3_nt: TGTGCCAGCAGCGTAAAGGTGGGGGGTGAAAAACTGTTTTTT; cdr3_aa: CASSVKVGGEKLFF
clone_size: once; j_call: TRBJ2-2; d_call: -; v_call: TRBV6-6; cdr3_nt: TGTGCCAGCAGTTACGTCTACACCGGGGAGCTGTTTTTT; cdr3_aa: CASSYVYTGELFF
clone_size: -; j_call: TRBJ2-1; d_call: TRBD2; v_call: TRBV28; cdr3_nt: TGTGCCACCGATACTGCCGGGACTAGCGGGTTCAATGAGCAGTTCTTC; cdr3_aa: CATDTAGTSGFNEQFF
clone_size: many; j_call: TRBJ1-1; d_call: -; v_call: TRBV6-6; cdr3_nt: TGTGCCAGCAGCACCGGAGGGTCCACTGAAGCTTTCTTT; cdr3_aa: CASSTGGSTEAFF
clone_size: -; j_call: TRBJ2-1; d_call: TRBD2; v_call: TRBV7-2; cdr3_nt: TGTGCCAGCAGCTTAGTGGGCGGGAGCTCCTACAATGAGCAGTTCTTC; cdr3_aa: CASSLVGGSSYNEQFF
clone_size: few; j_call: TRBJ1-1; d_call: -; v_call: TRBV30; cdr3_nt: TGTGCCTGGAGGGCCAGCGGGTCCACTGAAGCTTTCTTT; cdr3_aa: CAWRASGSTEAFF
clone_size: once; j_call: TRBJ1-5; d_call: -; v_call: TRBV18; cdr3_nt: TGTGCCAGCTCACCACCAGGGTCGGGCAATCAGCCCCAGCATTTT; cdr3_aa: CASSPPGSGNQPQHF
clone_size: once; j_call: TRBJ1-2; d_call: -; v_call: TRBV9; cdr3_nt: TGTGCCAGCAGCGTAGGGGCGGGTGTGAATTCTGGCTACACCTTC; cdr3_aa: CASSVGAGVNSGYTF
clone_size: -; j_call: TRBJ2-1; d_call: TRBD1; v_call: TRBV9; cdr3_nt: TGTGCCAGCACCCCGGACAGGGAAAGTGAGCAGTTCTTC; cdr3_aa: CASTPDRESEQFF
clone_size: once; j_call: TRBJ2-1; d_call: -; v_call: TRBV7-8; cdr3_nt: TGTGCCAGCAGCACCACTACCGTTTATGGAGAGCAGTTCTTC; cdr3_aa: CASSTTTVYGEQFF
clone_size: -; j_call: TRBJ2-5; d_call: -; v_call: TRBV6-6; cdr3_nt: TGTGCCAGCAGTTACTCGGCCCAAGAGACCCAGTACTTC; cdr3_aa: CASSYSAQETQYF
clone_size: -; j_call: TRBJ2-5; d_call: -; v_call: TRBV7-6; cdr3_nt: TGTGCCAGCAGGATGGGCGGGGCACAGTACTTC; cdr3_aa: CASRMGGAQYF
clone_size: -; j_call: TRBJ2-5; d_call: -; v_call: TRBV18; cdr3_nt: TGTGCCAGCTCACCACCGTCTAGCTCTGAGACCCAGTACTTC; cdr3_aa: CASSPPSSSETQYF
clone_size: -; j_call: TRBJ1-2; d_call: TRBD1; v_call: TRBV5-1; cdr3_nt: TGCGCCAGCAGCGTTGGACAGGGGCCCTATGGCTACACCTTC; cdr3_aa: CASSVGQGPYGYTF
clone_size: -; j_call: TRBJ1-4; d_call: -; v_call: TRBV19; cdr3_nt: TGTGCCAGTAGTGAATACTCGGGGGATTCTGAAAAACTGTTTTTT; cdr3_aa: CASSEYSGDSEKLFF
clone_size: -; j_call: TRBJ2-4; d_call: TRBD1; v_call: TRBV7-9; cdr3_nt: TGTGCCAGCAGCTTGGACAGGGCAGGAAACATTCAGTACTTC; cdr3_aa: CASSLDRAGNIQYF
clone_size: -; j_call: TRBJ2-1; d_call: TRBD2; v_call: TRBV2; cdr3_nt: TGTGCCAGCAGTGGACTAGCGGGGGGCTACAATGAGCAGTTCTTC; cdr3_aa: CASSGLAGGYNEQFF
clone_size: many; j_call: TRBJ1-3; d_call: -; v_call: TRBV5-4; cdr3_nt: TGTGCCAGCAGCACGCGGACAGCTGGAAACACCATATATTTT; cdr3_aa: CASSTRTAGNTIYF
clone_size: few; j_call: TRBJ1-3; d_call: -; v_call: TRBV9; cdr3_nt: TGTGCCAGCAGCGTAGACCCATTGGGGGGCTCAGGAAACACCATATATTTT; cdr3_aa: CASSVDPLGGSGNTIYF
clone_size: few; j_call: TRBJ1-2; d_call: -; v_call: TRBV6-5; cdr3_nt: TGTGCCAGCAGTTACTCGATAAGACAGAACTATGGCTACACCTTC; cdr3_aa: CASSYSIRQNYGYTF
clone_size: -; j_call: TRBJ1-5; d_call: -; v_call: TRBV6-1; cdr3_nt: TGTGCCAGCAGTGAAAATTGGGGGGGGCAGGCCATAAATCAGCCCCAGCATTTT; cdr3_aa: CASSENWGGQAINQPQHF
clone_size: -; j_call: TRBJ1-4; d_call: -; v_call: TRBV6-1; cdr3_nt: TGTGCCAGCGAAGGGGAGGGGGAGACTAATGAAAAACTGTTTTTT; cdr3_aa: CASEGEGETNEKLFF